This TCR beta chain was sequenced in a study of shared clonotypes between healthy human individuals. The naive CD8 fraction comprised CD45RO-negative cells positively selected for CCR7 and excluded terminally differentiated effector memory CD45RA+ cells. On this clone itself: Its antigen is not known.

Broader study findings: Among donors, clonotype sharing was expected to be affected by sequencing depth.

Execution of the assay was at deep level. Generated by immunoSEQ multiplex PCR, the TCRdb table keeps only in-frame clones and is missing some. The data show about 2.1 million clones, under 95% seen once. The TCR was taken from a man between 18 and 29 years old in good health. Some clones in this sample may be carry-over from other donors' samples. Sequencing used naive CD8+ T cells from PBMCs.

In DNA, the CDR3 is TGCGCCAGCAGCTTGACCAAAGAGACCCAGTACTTC. Its translation is CASSLTKETQYF. V usage is TRBV5-1 and J usage is TRBJ2-5; D uncertain. The germline gives CDR1 SGHRS, CDR2 YFSETQ. The CDR3 runs to 12 residues. With 1 base removed from V and 3 bases from J, the gap between germline ends came to 4 bases.